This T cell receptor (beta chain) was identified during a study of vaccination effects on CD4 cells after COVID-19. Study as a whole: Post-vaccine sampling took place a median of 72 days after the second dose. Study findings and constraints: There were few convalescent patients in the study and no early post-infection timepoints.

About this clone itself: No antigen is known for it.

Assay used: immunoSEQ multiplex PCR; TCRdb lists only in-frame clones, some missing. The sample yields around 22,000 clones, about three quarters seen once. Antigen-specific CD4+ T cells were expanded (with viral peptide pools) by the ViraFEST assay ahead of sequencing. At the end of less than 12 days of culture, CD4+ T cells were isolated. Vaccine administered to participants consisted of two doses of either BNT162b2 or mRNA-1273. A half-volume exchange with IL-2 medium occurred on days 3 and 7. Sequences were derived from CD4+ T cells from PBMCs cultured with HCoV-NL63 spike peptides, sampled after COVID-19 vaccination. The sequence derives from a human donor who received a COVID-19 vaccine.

CDR3 amino acids: CASSPYIGLAGGEQFF. The DNA for the CDR3 is TGCGCCAGCAGCCCTTACATCGGACTAGCGGGAGGTGAGCAGTTCTTC. This chain uses TRBV5-1 with TRBJ2-1; TRBD2 matches at 14 bases. CDR1 SGHRS and CDR2 YFSETQ come from the germline V gene. J lost 9 bases, V lost 4 bases, and 9 bases had no gene match. CDR3 length: 16 amino acids. Based on the CDR3 plus reference TRBV5-1 and TRBJ2-1, the full variable domain is KAGVTQTPRYLIKTRGQQVTLSCSPISGHRSVSWYQQTPGQGLQFLFEYFSETQRNKGNFPGRFSGRQFSNSRSEMNVSTLELGDSALYLCASSPYIGLAGGEQFFGPGTRLTVL.